A single sample is the source of the 8 T cell receptor beta chains below, sequenced in a study of CD8+ T cells in alopecia areata. Treatment denoted: oral pan-JAK inhibitor, 5-10 mg twice daily. Extraction of RNA preceded its reverse transcription into cDNA, which served as the sequencing template. TCRdb keeps only in-frame clones here, not all; method: immunoSEQ multiplex PCR. The data contain approximately 280,000 clones, roughly 64% of them singletons. The sample was CD4+ T cells sorted from blood, taken at week 24, from a patient treated with tofacitinib. These TCRs come from a human donor with alopecia areata.

The rearrangement links TRBV27 to TRBJ2-2, with 9 bases fitting TRBD2. The CDR3 sequence is 17 residues long. Germline CDR1 reads MNHEY; CDR2 reads SMNVEV (reference sequence). J lost 2 bases, V lost 8 bases, and 12 bases had no gene match. The CDR3 reads CASYTSRLAVNTGELFF. CDR3 nucleotides: TGTGCCAGCTATACAAGTCGACTAGCGGTTAACACCGGGGAGCTGTTTTTT.

The V call is TRBV30, the J call TRBJ2-5, with 7 bases fitting TRBD1. The germline V gene encodes CDR1 GTSNPN and CDR2 SVGIG (reference sequence). The V segment lost 0 bases and the J segment 5 bases; nucleotides outside the gene matches: 6. The CDR3 runs to 14 residues. CDR3 DNA: TGTGCCTGGAGTGTAGGGGGCGCGATGGAGACCCAGTACTTC. Its translation: CAWSVGGAMETQYF.

The chain couples TRBV7-9 to TRBJ1-4; D unresolved. Germline V lookup: CDR1 SEHNR, CDR2 FQNEAQ (reference sequence). The CDR3 spans 13 residues. V was trimmed by 5 bases and J by 5 bases, leaving 9 bases between them. CDR3 amino acids: CASSPSPNEKLFF. For the CDR3, the DNA is TGTGCCAGCAGCCCGAGCCCGAATGAAAAACTGTTTTTT.

A note on this clone: At one end, the junction sequence differs from germline, possibly due to a read error. This chain links TRBV7-2 with TRBJ2-7; 9 bases match TRBD2. Germline CDR1 SGHTA, CDR2 FQGNSA. The CDR3 is 15 residues long. This CDR3 reads CASSLAGAPSYEQYF. In DNA, the CDR3 is TGTGCCAGCAGTTTAGCGGGGGCTCCCTCCTACGAGCAGTACTTC.

CDR3 in DNA: TGCAGCGGTACCGGGACTAGCGCTGCCTACAATGAGCAGTTCTTC. Translated: CSGTGTSAAYNEQFF. V and J are TRBV29-1 and TRBJ2-1; 10 positions agree with TRBD2. This CDR3 spans 15 amino acids. V lost 7 bases, J lost 2 bases, and 8 bases stayed unmatched. The germline CDR1 and CDR2 sequences are SQVTM and ANQGSEA.

The rearrangement links TRBV19 to TRBJ1-1, with TRBD1 matching 8 bases. The CDR3 contains 17 residues. Per germline, CDR1 LNHDA and CDR2 SQIVND (reference sequence). The V and J ends lost 9 bases and 0 bases, in that order; junction bases with no gene match: 15. The CDR3 loop is CASRTDRGRPMNTEAFF. The CDR3 bases are TGTGCCAGCCGGACAGACAGGGGCCGGCCAATGAACACTGAAGCTTTCTTT.

This clone turned up a few times. The CDR3 nucleotides are TGTGCCAGCAGCTTGCTCTACAGGGCGACCGGGGAGCTGTTTTTT. Translated, it gives CASSLLYRATGELFF. The chain links TRBV5-8 to TRBJ2-2; the D gene is possibly TRBD1 (6 bases). Germline V gives CDR1 SGHTS, CDR2 YDEGEE. The CDR3 consists of 15 residues. Deletions cut 1 base from V and 5 bases from J, with 12 bases between.

The count of this clone is one. The chain is built from TRBV4-1 and TRBJ1-6; the D gene is possibly TRBD1 (6 bases). V lost 3 bases, J lost 8 bases, and 17 bases lay in between. Germline V CDR1 and CDR2: MGHRA, YSYEKL. CDR3 size: 16 residues. CDR3 sequence: CASSQPTRGAYSPLHF. The DNA for the CDR3 is TGCGCCAGCAGCCAGCCGACACGGGGGGCATATTCACCCCTCCACTTT.